This T cell receptor (beta chain) was retrieved from a study of glioma-infiltrating T cells after dendritic cell vaccination. Findings of the study overall: TCR clonality showed no direct relationship with survival.

With regard to this clone: Its antigen remains unidentified.

Profiled with immunoSEQ multiplex PCR; TCRdb holds only in-frame clones, not every one. The sample records about 50,000 clones, about 88% being singletons. As to time point: after dendritic cell vaccination, including at tumor progression/relapse. The ends lost 0 bases at V and 4 bases at J; junction bases unmatched: 5. CDR3 length: 17 residues. The TCR comes from a human donor with glioblastoma. Source: blood, taken after dendritic cell vaccination. V usage is TRBV23-1 and J usage is TRBJ2-6, with 8 bases aligning to TRBD1. TRBV23-1 is an open reading frame whose function is uncertain. The CDR3 DNA sequence: TGCGCCAGCAGTCAATCGCGCAGGGGGCTAGGGGCCAACGTCCTGACTTTC. It yields the protein CASSQSRRGLGANVLTF.